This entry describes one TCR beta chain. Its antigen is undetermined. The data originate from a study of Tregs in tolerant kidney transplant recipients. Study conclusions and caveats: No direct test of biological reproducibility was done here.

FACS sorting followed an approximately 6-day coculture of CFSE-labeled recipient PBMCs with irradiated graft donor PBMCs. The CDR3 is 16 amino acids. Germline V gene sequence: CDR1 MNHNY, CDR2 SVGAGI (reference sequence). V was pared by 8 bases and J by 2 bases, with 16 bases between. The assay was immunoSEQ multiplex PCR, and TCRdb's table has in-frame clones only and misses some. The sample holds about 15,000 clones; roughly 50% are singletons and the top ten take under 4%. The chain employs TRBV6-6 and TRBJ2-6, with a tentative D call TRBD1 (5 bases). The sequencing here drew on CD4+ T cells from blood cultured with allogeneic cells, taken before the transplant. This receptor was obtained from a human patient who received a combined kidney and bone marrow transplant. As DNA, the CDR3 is TGTGCCAGCTTTTCGCCAGGGATTGCTGGGGCCAACGTCCTGACTTTC. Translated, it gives CASFSPGIAGANVLTF.